This T cell receptor (beta chain) came from a study of T-cell reconstitution after alpha-beta-depleted transplantation in children. Germline CDR1 reads SGHRS; CDR2 reads YFSETQ. The V end lost 4 bases, the J end lost 13 bases, and 21 bases lay between the germline ends. There are 14 residues in the CDR3. This clonotype appeared a few times. Unique molecular identifiers were used to barcode this TCRbeta library. MiXCR, run by TCRdb on the PCR reads, gives a single entry per CDR3 protein. The sample lists 350,000 to 450,000 distinct CDR3 sequences, 10% to 15% seen once, with approximately 4.2% in the top ten.

The V call is TRBV5-1, the J call TRBJ2-1, with D perhaps being TRBD1 or TRBD2 (7 bases each). The sequence was obtained from a human donor who donated a stem cell graft to a child with Fanconi anemia. The specimen comprised PBMCs, sampled from the stem cell graft. The CDR3 region is CASSGGALRDSQFF. The CDR3 bases are TGCGCCAGCAGCGGGGGGGCCCTCCGGGACAGTCAGTTCTTC.